One sample yielded the 18 T cell receptor beta chains listed below, sequenced in a study of low-dose radiotherapy and immunotherapy resistance in tumors. Time point defined: after trial treatment. Sample treatment: LDRT plus nivolumab, ipilimumab, low-dose cyclophosphamide and aspirin (RACIN trial). Covering alpha and beta chains, TRAV- and TRBV-specific primers were used for the first-strand cDNA. The PCR that amplified TCRs ran for around 20 cycles, relying on a constant-region primer and a V-primer adapter. TCRdb fed the reads into MiXCR, producing one record per CDR3 protein. The table lists approximately 84,000 distinct CDR3 sequences, around 17% of them singletons, with about 1.3% in the top ten. The sample here was PBMCs, taken after low-dose radiotherapy plus immunotherapy. Receptors were obtained from a male donor with prostate cancer.

To note about this clonotype: One base separates it from a far larger clone, so it is likely a read error. The chain couples TRBV10-3 to TRBJ2-1; TRBD2 might be the D (6 bases). The tail of the sequence fits TRBJ2-7 better, so the J call may be wrong. The CDR3 has 12 amino acids. Germline V gene lookup returns CDR1 ENHRY and CDR2 SYGVKD. The CDR3 DNA follows: TGTGTCATCAGCGGGCTGGGTCCCGAGCAGTACTTC. This encodes CVISGLGPEQYF.

This chain joins TRBV28 and TRBJ1-5, with a possible D match to TRBD1 (6 bases). Germline V gives CDR1 MDHEN, CDR2 SYDVKM. The CDR3 totals 14 residues. The germline V and J ends were trimmed by 0 bases and 5 bases, with 8 bases remaining between them. CDR3 DNA: TGTGCCAGCAGTTTATGGGCAGGGGATCAGCCCCAGCATTTT. It specifies CASSLWAGDQPQHF.

The V and J genes are TRBV5-1 and TRBJ2-3; D may match TRBD1 or TRBD2 (5 bases each). Trimming cost V 4 bases and J 0 bases, with 15 bases left between them. This CDR3 has 16 amino acids. CDR1 SGHRS and CDR2 YFSETQ come from the germline V gene. CDR3 amino acids: CASSLGTGLSTDTQYF. The DNA for the CDR3 is TGCGCCAGCAGCCTCGGAACAGGACTTAGCACAGATACGCAGTATTTT.

Concerning this clonotype: This is likely an artifact of a read error, given a far larger clone one base away. Since the CDR3 does not end with the conserved phenylalanine or tryptophan, this likely comes from a read error. J is TRBJ2-5 and V is TRBV13, with TRBD2 matching 8 bases. Germline V gene data show CDR1 as PRHDT and CDR2 as FYEKMQ (reference sequence). The V and J ends lost 8 bases and 5 bases, in that order; junction bases with no gene match: 13. The CDR3 contains 15 residues. CDR3: CASRTSGLSGETQYV. CDR3 bases: TGTGCCAGCCGTACTAGCGGCCTATCGGGGGAGACCCAGTACGTC.

This chain joins TRBV7-9 and TRBJ1-1; D not resolved. The CDR3 is 14 residues long. Germline V gene lookup returns CDR1 SEHNR and CDR2 FQNEAQ (reference sequence). V lost 2 bases to trimming and J lost 1 base, with 8 bases between them. The CDR3 region is CASSLRTENTEAFF. The CDR3 DNA is TGTGCCAGCAGCTTACGGACGGAGAACACTGAAGCTTTCTTT.

This clonotype was recorded at least ten times. The rearrangement links TRBV9 to TRBJ2-1; D possibly corresponds to TRBD1 (6 bases). There are 14 residues in the CDR3. Germline V lookup: CDR1 SGDLS, CDR2 YYNGEE. V gave up 0 bases and J gave up 6 bases, with 10 bases separating them. For the CDR3, the DNA is TGTGCCAGCAGCGTAGAGGTCAGGGGCAATGAGCAGTTCTTC. This encodes CASSVEVRGNEQFF.

There are many counts of this clonotype. Germline is not matched at one junction end, which may reflect a read error. The chain recombines TRBV7-2 with TRBJ2-1; TRBD2 might be the D (6 bases). Germline CDR1 SGHTA, CDR2 FQGNSA. The CDR3 consists of 12 residues. The CDR3 DNA reads TGTGCCAGCAGCTCCCCCGGGAGAACGGCGCTCTTC. Amino acids: CASSSPGRTALF.

This clonotype was picked up many times. The chain links TRBV28 to TRBJ2-5; 9 positions match TRBD1. The germline V gene has CDR1 MDHEN and CDR2 SYDVKM. The CDR3 totals 15 residues. J was trimmed by 5 bases and V by 8 bases; bases with no gene match: 12. The CDR3 here is CASSTPTGGRETQYF. The CDR3, as DNA: TGTGCCAGCTCGACGCCGACAGGGGGGCGGGAGACCCAGTACTTC. The whole variable domain, remainder taken from reference TRBV28 and TRBJ2-5, is DVKVTQSSRYLVKRTGEKVFLECVQDMDHENMFWYRQDPGLGLRLIYFSYDVKMKEKGDIPEGYSVSREKKERFSLILESASTNQTSMYLCASSTPTGGRETQYFGPGTRLLVL.

This clonotype was seen at least ten times. The V gene is TRBV5-1, the J gene TRBJ2-1; 10 nucleotides agree with TRBD2. CDR1 SGHRS and CDR2 YFSETQ come from the germline V gene. CDR3 length: 15 amino acids. J lost 6 bases, V lost 2 bases, and 5 bases had no gene match. The CDR3 nucleotides are TGCGCCAGCAGCTTCTCACTAGCGGGACCCAATGAGCAGTTCTTC. Translating it yields CASSFSLAGPNEQFF.

This clonotype was found once. This sequence joins TRBV12-3 or TRBV12-4 and TRBJ1-1, with a tentative D call TRBD1 (6 bases). This CDR3 region has 14 residues. Trimming stripped 2 bases from V and 4 bases from J, with 11 bases between. CDR3 sequence: CASSLKGGSTEAFF. The DNA of the CDR3 is TGTGCCAGCAGTTTAAAGGGGGGAAGCACTGAAGCTTTCTTT.

At least ten counts were recorded for this clonotype. A read error may account for a junction end that differs from germline. The genes are TRBV9 and TRBJ2-3; D is possibly TRBD2 (6 bases). The V gene's germline CDR1 is SGDLS and CDR2 YYNGEE. The CDR3 has 16 residues. This chain's CDR3 is CASSVGAGPPSETQYF. The CDR3 DNA sequence: TGTGCCAGCAGCGTAGGTGCGGGACCGCCGTCAGAAACGCAGTATTTT.

This clonotype was recorded at least ten times. This chain joins TRBV7-2 and TRBJ2-7; a weak D match, TRBD2 (6 bases). Germline V gives CDR1 SGHTA, CDR2 FQGNSA. Trimming took 5 bases from V and 3 from J, leaving 8 bases between them. CDR3 size: 12 residues. The CDR3 protein is CASSPAGYEQYF. The CDR3 DNA follows: TGTGCCAGCAGCCCAGCGGGCTACGAGCAGTACTTC.

At least ten counts were recorded for this clonotype. V gene TRBV5-4 combines with J gene TRBJ2-7; no reliable D call. V lost 3 bases and J lost 2, with 15 bases in between. The length of the CDR3 is 15 residues. Germline lookup yields CDR1 SGHNT and CDR2 YYREEE (reference sequence). The CDR3 nucleotides are TGTGCCAGCAGCTCCTACTCGGGTACAACCTACGAGCAGTACTTC. This sequence encodes CASSSYSGTTYEQYF. Full variable domain (rest looked up from reference TRBV5-4 and TRBJ2-7): ETGVTQSPTHLIKTRGQQVTLRCSSQSGHNTVSWYQQALGQGPQFIFQYYREEENGRGNFPPRFSGLQFPNYSSELNVNALELDDSALYLCASSSYSGTTYEQYFGPGTRLTVT.

In its sample, this clonotype was seen many times. CDR3 in amino acids: CASSGGGDRGGLYEQYF. For the CDR3, the DNA is TGTGCCAGCAGTGGGGGGGGGGACCGGGGGGGCCTCTACGAGCAGTACTTC. This sequence joins TRBV13 and TRBJ2-7; 8 bases line up with TRBD2. This CDR3 has 17 residues. From germline, CDR1 is PRHDT and CDR2 FYEKMQ (reference sequence). Trimming cost V 6 bases and J 3 bases; bases outside gene matches: 16.

This clonotype was detected many times. The rearrangement uses TRBV29-1 and TRBJ1-2; TRBD1 matches at 7 bases. The CDR3 is made up of 13 amino acids. The germline gives CDR1 SQVTM, CDR2 ANQGSEA. Trimming cost V 4 bases and J 2 bases; bases outside gene matches: 4. The chain's CDR3 is CSVGGGGNYGYTF. The CDR3, as DNA: TGCAGCGTTGGAGGAGGGGGCAACTATGGCTACACCTTC.

Ten or more counts support this clonotype. The J gene is TRBJ1-2, the V gene TRBV28, with D perhaps TRBD1 (6 bases). Trimming took off 0 bases at V and 2 bases at J, with 16 bases between the two ends. Germline V lookup: CDR1 MDHEN, CDR2 SYDVKM. The CDR3 is made up of 17 amino acids. The CDR3 DNA follows: TGTGCCAGCAGTTTATGGACCGGGACACCCCAAAACTATGGCTACACCTTC. This translates into CASSLWTGTPQNYGYTF.

This clonotype was seen repeatedly, ten times or more. The rearrangement uses TRBV20-1 and TRBJ2-7; D not resolved. Germline V lookup: CDR1 DFQATT, CDR2 SNEGSKA (reference sequence). Trimming removed 0 bases at V and 2 bases at J, with 2 bases between. The CDR3 loop spans 11 amino acids. The CDR3 region has the DNA TGCAGTGCTAGAGAGACCTACGAGCAGTACTTC. Encoded protein: CSARETYEQYF.

This clonotype was recorded at least ten times. Here the CDR3 DNA reads TGTGCCAGCAAACGGGGGCAGCGGAACACTGAAGCTTTCTTT. Translation: CASKRGQRNTEAFF. V usage is TRBV12-3 or TRBV12-4 and J usage is TRBJ1-1, with D possibly being TRBD1 (6 bases). The CDR3 consists of 14 residues. Between the trimmed V and J ends, which lost 7 bases and 1 base, there was a span of 13 bases.